The 27 T cell receptor beta chains listed next were all sequenced from one sample in a study of cytomegalovirus exposure and HLA in healthy donors. PCR used 60 Vbeta primers and 13 Jbeta primers. The table came from immunoSEQ multiplex PCR; TCRdb's copy has only in-frame clones and leaves some out. The data contain about 190,000 clones, approximately 80% of them singletons. Sequences were obtained from PBMCs. The source of these receptors is a woman aged 25 to 45 in good health and CMV-seronegative.

The V call is TRBV6-1, the J call TRBJ1-3; 9 bases fit TRBD1. This CDR3 is 15 amino acids long. Germline values: CDR1 MNHNS, CDR2 SASEGT. The J segment lost 2 bases and the V segment lost 1 base, leaving 0 bases of the junction unmatched. The CDR3 DNA sequence: TGTGCCAGCAGTGAAGGGACAGGGGCTGGAAACACCATATATTTT. It translates to CASSEGTGAGNTIYF.

This clone appeared once. The rearrangement uses TRBV2 and TRBJ2-7; possible D gene TRBD1, 7 bases. This CDR3 has 15 residues. Trimming left V 7 bases short and J 0 bases short, with 16 bases between. CDR1 SNHLY and CDR2 FYNNEI come from the germline V gene. Here the CDR3 reads CASTQGGQPSYEQYF. For the CDR3, the DNA is TGTGCCAGCACCCAGGGGGGACAGCCCTCCTACGAGCAGTACTTC.

The chain recombines TRBV2 with TRBJ2-1; 11 bases agree with TRBD2. The junction had 8 bases not matched to a gene; V was cut back by 6 bases and J by 4 bases. This CDR3 spans 16 amino acids. Germline loops: CDR1 SNHLY, CDR2 FYNNEI. CDR3 sequence (DNA): TGTGCCAGCAGCCCAGGGACTAGCGGACCATACAATGAGCAGTTCTTC. Translation gives CASSPGTSGPYNEQFF.

This clone has just a few counts. The gene calls are TRBV4-1 and TRBJ2-5, with a possible D match to TRBD2 (7 bases). With 6 bases removed from V and 4 bases from J, the gap between germline ends came to 21 bases. The CDR3 is 16 amino acids. Germline lookup yields CDR1 MGHRA and CDR2 YSYEKL. In DNA form, the CDR3 reads TGCGCCAGCAGTAGCAAGAAGGGGGGGTTGCGAGAGACCCAGTACTTC. Its protein is CASSSKKGGLRETQYF.

Only one count was recorded for this clone. Other DNA sequences in this sample translate to the same CDR3. The chain combines TRBV7-9 with TRBJ1-1; D is uncertain. Germline CDR1 is SEHNR and CDR2 is FQNEAQ (reference sequence). CDR3 length: 13 amino acids. V was cut by 3 bases and J by 2 bases, with 7 bases left in between. This chain's CDR3 is CASSLSGNTEAFF. The DNA for the CDR3 is TGTGCCAGCAGCTTGTCAGGAAACACTGAAGCTTTCTTT.

The rearrangement uses TRBV5-8 and TRBJ2-1; 7 bases map to TRBD1. The CDR3 length is 17 residues. Losses at the gene ends were 2 bases for V and 4 bases for J; bases not matched to a gene: 12. Germline CDR1 SGHTS, CDR2 YDEGEE. CDR3 amino acids: CASSFSTGVPLYNEQFF. The CDR3 DNA is TGTGCCAGCAGCTTCTCCACAGGGGTTCCCTTATACAATGAGCAGTTCTTC.

This chain joins TRBV6-5 and TRBJ2-2; perhaps TRBD2 as D (6 bases). CDR1 and CDR2 (germline): MNHEY, SVGAGI. This CDR3 is 15 amino acids long. The V end lost 5 bases, the J end lost 5 bases, and 15 bases lay between the germline ends. This chain's CDR3 is CASSPISGPTGELFF. The CDR3 DNA reads TGTGCCAGCAGTCCAATTAGCGGACCAACCGGGGAGCTGTTTTTT.

The V and J genes are TRBV4-2 and TRBJ2-5; TRBD1 matches 11 bases. J gave up 0 bases and V 3 bases, and 6 bases lay outside the gene matches. The CDR3 loop spans 17 amino acids. Germline V gene data show CDR1 as LGHNA and CDR2 as YNFKEQ. CDR3 protein: CASSQGPGQGDQETQYF. The DNA for the CDR3 is TGTGCCAGCAGCCAGGGACCGGGACAGGGGGACCAAGAGACCCAGTACTTC.

The V and J genes are TRBV5-1 and TRBJ2-7; 16 bases are shared with TRBD2. CDR3 length: 17 amino acids. Germline V CDR1 and CDR2: SGHRS, YFSETQ. V dropped 4 bases and J dropped 6; count of bases not matched to a gene: 10. CDR3 in amino acids: CASSTGLAGGPQGEQYF. For the CDR3, the DNA is TGCGCCAGCAGCACGGGACTAGCGGGAGGGCCCCAAGGCGAGCAGTACTTC.

V usage is TRBV19 and J usage is TRBJ2-1, with 15 bases fitting TRBD2. The CDR3 has 16 amino acids. CDR1 and CDR2 (germline): LNHDA, SQIVND (reference sequence). The J segment lost 7 bases and the V segment lost 5 bases, leaving 6 bases of the junction unmatched. The CDR3 DNA reads as TGTGCCAGTAGTCCTCGGACTAGCGGGAGGGGTAATGAGCAGTTCTTC. Amino acids: CASSPRTSGRGNEQFF.

The rearrangement joins TRBV5-1 to TRBJ1-2; 7 positions agree with TRBD1. Germline V CDR1 and CDR2: SGHRS, YFSETQ. The CDR3 contains 15 residues. J lost 3 bases, V lost 0 bases, and 5 bases had no gene match. The CDR3, as DNA: TGCGCCAGCAGCTTGGCCCGACAGGGAGACTATGGCTACACCTTC. It yields the protein CASSLARQGDYGYTF.

The chain is built from TRBV9 and TRBJ1-6; D is ambiguous. The germline V gene has CDR1 SGDLS and CDR2 YYNGEE. V lost 0 bases and J lost 7, with 5 bases in between. The CDR3 is made up of 13 amino acids. CDR3 sequence (DNA): TGTGCCAGCAGCGTAGCCGGGAATTCACCCCTCCACTTT. Protein: CASSVAGNSPLHF.

V usage is TRBV30 and J usage is TRBJ2-5; 8 positions match TRBD1. The end of the DNA is better explained by TRBJ2-7, so the J call may be wrong. Germline values: CDR1 GTSNPN, CDR2 SVGIG (reference sequence). CDR3 length equals 15 residues. CDR3 bases: TGTGCCTGGCTAGGGCCGGGACAGGTTCTCTACGAGCAGTACTTC. It codes for CAWLGPGQVLYEQYF.

The chain combines TRBV27 with TRBJ2-7; TRBD2 agrees at 8 bases. V lost 1 base, J lost 0 bases, and 8 bases stayed unmatched. CDR3 length: 17 amino acids. Per the germline V gene, CDR1 is MNHEY and CDR2 is SMNVEV (reference sequence). Here the CDR3 reads CASSLFRTSGSSYEQYF. Written as DNA, the CDR3 is TGTGCCAGCAGTTTATTCCGCACTAGCGGATCCTCCTACGAGCAGTACTTC.

The chain links TRBV7-2 to TRBJ2-3, with TRBD2 identical over 10 bases. Germline CDR1 SGHTA, CDR2 FQGNSA. V shed 5 bases, J shed 11 bases, and the junction held 4 bases outside the gene matches. The CDR3 length is 12 residues. The CDR3 bases are TGTGCCAGCAGCCCATCTAGCGGGAGGCAGTATTTT. It encodes CASSPSSGRQYF.

This clone was observed a single time. The rearrangement links TRBV5-6 to TRBJ2-5; perhaps TRBD2 as D (5 bases). Germline V CDR1 and CDR2: SGHDT, YYEEEE. V was pared by 4 bases and J by 5 bases, with 18 bases between. The CDR3 length is 15 residues. DNA for the CDR3: TGTGCCAGCAGCCGGATTACTAGGGCAGGCGAGACCCAGTACTTC. Translating it yields CASSRITRAGETQYF.

CDR3: CASSEAPTSEQFF. CDR3 bases: TGTGCCAGCAGTGAAGCGCCAACGAGTGAGCAGTTCTTC. The chain links TRBV2 to TRBJ2-1; D remains unclear. CDR1 is SNHLY, CDR2 FYNNEI, per germline. The CDR3 is 13 residues long. Trimming pared 0 bases from V and 9 bases from J, leaving 9 bases between.

The genes are TRBV4-1 and TRBJ2-7; 8 bases match TRBD2. The CDR3 is 18 amino acids. Germline CDR1 reads MGHRA; CDR2 reads YSYEKL. The trim removed 7 bases at V and 3 bases at J, leaving 20 bases unmatched. This chain's CDR3 is CASNPARLARGRDYEQYF. The DNA of the CDR3 is TGCGCCAGCAACCCGGCGAGACTAGCGAGAGGAAGAGACTACGAGCAGTACTTC.

The rearrangement links TRBV6-5 to TRBJ2-7, with 9 bases matching TRBD2. The CDR3 contains 14 residues. Germline V lookup: CDR1 MNHEY, CDR2 SVGAGI. V was clipped by 0 bases and J by 4 bases; unmatched bases: 1. DNA for the CDR3: TGTGCCAGCAGTTACTCAACTAGCGGGTACGAGCAGTACTTC. Its translation: CASSYSTSGYEQYF.

This clone has just a few counts. The gene calls are TRBV25-1 and TRBJ2-1; 7 bases match TRBD1. This CDR3 contains 14 residues. V gave up 4 bases and J gave up 2 bases; unmatched junction bases: 2. Germline CDR1 MGHDK, CDR2 SYGVNS. The CDR3 nucleotides read TGTGCCAGCAGTGGCCAGGGGGCCTACAATGAGCAGTTCTTC. This codes for CASSGQGAYNEQFF.

This clone was found once. The J gene is TRBJ2-7, the V gene TRBV4-2; TRBD2 matches 13 bases. Germline V gene data show CDR1 as LGHNA and CDR2 as YNFKEQ. Trimming removed 1 base from V and 6 bases from J; junction bases left unmatched: 6. This CDR3 is 16 amino acids long. The chain's CDR3 is CASSQATSGGAGEQYF. The CDR3 bases are TGTGCCAGCAGCCAAGCTACTAGCGGGGGGGCGGGCGAGCAGTACTTC.

This rearrangement joins TRBV6-1 to TRBJ2-2, with 10 nucleotides matching TRBD2. This CDR3 contains 14 residues. The V gene end was trimmed by 8 bases and the J gene end by 5 bases; junction bases not matched to a gene: 5. CDR1 and CDR2 from the germline V gene are MNHNS and SASEGT. The CDR3 nucleotides read TGTGCCAGCGGAACTAGCGGGGAGACCGGGGAGCTGTTTTTT. Protein sequence: CASGTSGETGELFF.

J is TRBJ1-5 and V is TRBV19, with D uncertain. There are 14 residues in the CDR3. The germline V and J ends were trimmed by 5 bases and 3 bases, with 11 bases remaining between them. CDR1 is LNHDA and CDR2 is SQIVND in the germline V gene (reference sequence). The CDR3 reads CASSSSVFNQPQHF. The CDR3 DNA is TGTGCCAGTAGTTCTTCGGTGTTCAATCAGCCCCAGCATTTT.

The V call is TRBV15, the J call TRBJ2-7, with a possible D match to TRBD1 (6 bases). The germline V gene encodes CDR1 LNHNV and CDR2 YYDKDF (reference sequence). The CDR3 is 14 residues long. Trimming left V 3 bases short and J 6 bases short, with 15 bases between. CDR3 amino acids: CATSRDRRNSEQYF. The CDR3 bases are TGTGCCACCAGCAGGGACAGAAGAAACAGCGAGCAGTACTTC.

The J gene is TRBJ1-2, the V gene TRBV7-8, with D possibly matching TRBD1 (6 bases). The length of the CDR3 is 15 residues. The germline V gene encodes CDR1 SGHVS and CDR2 FQNEAQ. V lost 4 bases to trimming and J lost 8 bases, with 20 bases between them. The CDR3 DNA reads TGTGCCAGCAGCTACCTCCGGGACATGTCTCGCGGCTACACCTTC. Its protein is CASSYLRDMSRGYTF. Variable domain in full (rest from reference TRBV7-8 and TRBJ1-2): GAGVSQSPRYKVAKRGQDVALRCDPISGHVSLFWYQQALGQGPEFLTYFQNEAQLDKSGLPSDRFFAERPEGSVSTLKIQRTQQEDSAVYLCASSYLRDMSRGYTFGSGTRLTVV.

The rearrangement uses TRBV4-1 and TRBJ1-4; 7 bases agree with TRBD1. The CDR3 length is 15 residues. Losses at the gene ends were 3 bases for V and 8 bases for J; bases not matched to a gene: 9. Germline CDR1 is MGHRA and CDR2 is YSYEKL. CDR3 sequence: CASSHWTGGGEKLFF. CDR3 sequence (DNA): TGCGCCAGCAGCCACTGGACAGGCGGTGGGGAAAAACTGTTTTTT.

This clone was counted between two and nine times. This chain joins TRBV6-1 and TRBJ2-7; 7 bases agree with TRBD1. Germline V lookup: CDR1 MNHNS, CDR2 SASEGT. The ends lost 4 bases at V and 3 bases at J; junction bases unmatched: 9. CDR3 length: 15 residues. The CDR3 sequence: CASSVERQGFYEQYF. The CDR3 region has the DNA TGTGCCAGCAGTGTAGAGCGACAGGGATTCTACGAGCAGTACTTC.